The 25 T cell receptor beta chains below all came from one sample that was sequenced in a study of cytomegalovirus exposure and HLA in healthy donors. Primers for the PCR totalled 60 Vbeta and 13 Jbeta. The method was immunoSEQ multiplex PCR; TCRdb's version includes in-frame clones alone and lacks a portion of them. The table has about 190,000 clones, roughly 80% seen once; the top ten hold approximately 6%. The specimen sequenced was PBMCs. These receptors originate from a man in his forties or fifties in good health and CMV-seropositive.

V and J are TRBV4-3 and TRBJ1-1; D call uncertain. Germline-derived CDR1 and CDR2 are LGHNA and YSLEER. The CDR3 sequence is 14 residues long. Trimming took 0 bases from V and 1 from J, leaving 6 bases between them. The CDR3 loop reads CASSQEAGNTEAFF. CDR3 bases: TGCGCCAGCAGCCAAGAAGCAGGGAACACTGAAGCTTTCTTT.

This CDR3 reads CASSREVGTEAFF. The CDR3 DNA sequence: TGTGCCAGCTCTAGAGAGGTAGGCACTGAAGCTTTCTTT. V usage is TRBV6-4 and J usage is TRBJ1-1; no clear D gene. The V gene lost 8 bases and the J gene lost 4 bases, with 14 bases spanning the gap. The CDR3 consists of 13 residues. The V gene's germline CDR1 is MRHNA and CDR2 SNTAGT.

The V gene is TRBV6-1, the J gene TRBJ2-5; TRBD1 aligns across 9 bases. Germline V gene lookup returns CDR1 MNHNS and CDR2 SASEGT. The CDR3 contains 15 residues. V lost 7 bases and J lost 4; bases outside the gene matches: 10. CDR3 coding DNA: TGTGCCAGCACTGTACAGGGGGCTAGGGGAGAGACCCAGTACTTC. It codes for CASTVQGARGETQYF.

The chain couples TRBV7-6 to TRBJ2-1; possible D gene TRBD1, 6 bases. Trimming removed 6 bases from V and 3 bases from J, with 12 bases in between. CDR1 and CDR2 from the germline V gene are SGHVS and FNYEAQ. The length of the CDR3 is 14 residues. Here the CDR3 DNA reads TGTGCCAGCAGTACTGGGGGCAACTACAATGAGCAGTTCTTC. Translating it yields CASSTGGNYNEQFF.

A note on this clone: One junction end does not reproduce the germline sequence, and a read error may be involved. The genes are TRBV7-2 and TRBJ2-1; 15 bases are shared with TRBD2. CDR3 size: 16 residues. CDR1 and CDR2 (germline): SGHTA, FQGNSA. The CDR3 sequence: CANSSGLAGGLREQFF. The CDR3 nucleotides read TGTGCCAACAGCTCAGGACTAGCGGGGGGGCTAAGGGAGCAGTTCTTC.

This clone occurred a few times. The gene calls are TRBV5-4 and TRBJ1-2, with 7 bases that match TRBD1. V lost 4 bases and J lost 8; bases outside the gene matches: 11. CDR3 length: 14 amino acids. From germline, CDR1 is SGHNT and CDR2 YYREEE (reference sequence). The CDR3: CASSDGTAMGGYTF. CDR3 coding DNA: TGTGCCAGCAGCGACGGGACAGCGATGGGCGGCTACACCTTC.

This chain links TRBV12-5 with TRBJ2-3, with D possibly being TRBD2 (6 bases). Germline CDR1 is LGHNT and CDR2 is FRNRAP. V shed 3 bases and J shed 0 bases, with 10 bases lying between them. This CDR3 is 15 amino acids long. The CDR3 bases are TGTGCTAGTGGTTTCCCCGGGACTAGCACAGATACGCAGTATTTT. Translated, it gives CASGFPGTSTDTQYF.

The V and J genes are TRBV7-8 and TRBJ1-2; TRBD1 aligns across 9 bases. V gave up 3 bases and J gave up 8 bases; unmatched junction bases: 4. The germline V gene has CDR1 SGHVS and CDR2 FQNEAQ. There are 13 residues in the CDR3. For the CDR3, the DNA is TGTGCCAGCAGCTTTGGGACAGGGACGGGCTACACCTTC. This encodes CASSFGTGTGYTF.

J is TRBJ1-2 and V is TRBV15; tentatively, D is TRBD1 (5 bases). Looked up from germline, CDR1 is LNHNV and CDR2 is YYDKDF (reference sequence). Trimming took off 3 bases at V and 8 bases at J, with 25 bases between the two ends. This CDR3 region has 17 residues. CDR3 nucleotide sequence: TGTGCCACCAGCAGGGAGTCGCTCACCGGCAGGGTAGACGGCTACACCTTC. Its translation is CATSRESLTGRVDGYTF. Variable domain in full (rest from reference TRBV15 and TRBJ1-2): DAMVIQNPRYQVTQFGKPVTLSCSQTLNHNVMYWYQQKSSQAPKLLFHYYDKDFNNEADTPDNFQSRRPNTSFCFLDIRSPGLGDTAMYLCATSRESLTGRVDGYTFGSGTRLTVV.

V and J are TRBV5-4 and TRBJ2-3; D gene uncertain. Trimming removed 2 bases at V and 2 bases at J, with 15 bases between. The length of the CDR3 is 16 residues. Germline CDR1 SGHNT, CDR2 YYREEE (reference sequence). CDR3 region: CASSFGRKAATDTQYF. The CDR3 nucleotides read TGTGCCAGCAGCTTCGGCCGTAAGGCGGCCACAGATACGCAGTATTTT.

The chain employs TRBV19 and TRBJ1-5, with TRBD1 as a possible D gene (5 bases). This CDR3 region has 17 residues. V was shortened by 3 bases and J by 0 bases, with 15 bases between the two germline ends. Germline CDR1 reads LNHDA; CDR2 reads SQIVND (reference sequence). The CDR3 spells CASSIVAGQYSNQPQHF. The CDR3 bases are TGTGCCAGTAGTATTGTCGCCGGACAATATAGCAATCAGCCCCAGCATTTT.

This clone was recorded once. The chain joins TRBV5-1 to TRBJ1-4; TRBD1 might be the D (5 bases). The CDR3 is made up of 14 amino acids. Per the germline V gene, CDR1 is SGHRS and CDR2 is YFSETQ. The V end was cut by 4 bases, the J end by 6 bases, with 13 bases between. CDR3 protein: CASSQGLIDEKLFF. DNA for the CDR3: TGCGCCAGCAGCCAGGGACTGATAGATGAAAAACTGTTTTTT.

Regarding this clone: The same CDR3 can be traced to other DNA sequences in this sample. J is TRBJ2-6 and V is TRBV7-3, with D tentatively TRBD2 (6 bases). CDR3 length: 18 amino acids. CDR1 and CDR2 from the germline V gene are SGHTA and FQGTGA. Trimming pared 4 bases from V and 0 bases from J, leaving 16 bases between. In DNA, the CDR3 is TGTGCCAGCAGCTCTAGACTGGCGGGGCCCTCTGGGGCCAACGTCCTGACTTTC. Translation: CASSSRLAGPSGANVLTF.

In this sample, this clone turned up a few times. The chain carries TRBV2 and TRBJ2-7; the match to TRBD2 covers 14 bases. The CDR3 sequence is 15 residues long. After removal of 3 bases from V and 4 bases from J, the junction contained 2 bases not matched to a gene. The germline V gene encodes CDR1 SNHLY and CDR2 FYNNEI. The CDR3 spells CASSDGTSGGYEQYF. CDR3 in DNA: TGTGCCAGCAGTGACGGGACTAGCGGGGGTTACGAGCAGTACTTC.

This clone is a singleton in its sample. The chain recombines TRBV9 with TRBJ2-5; 8 bases agree with TRBD2. The end of the DNA fits TRBJ2-7 better, so the J call may be wrong. Germline CDR1 is SGDLS and CDR2 is YYNGEE. This CDR3 comprises 14 residues. CDR3 nucleotides: TGTGCCAGCAGCGTACGGGGGGGGACCTACGAGCAGTACTTC. Protein: CASSVRGGTYEQYF.

This sequence joins TRBV5-8 and TRBJ2-7; D may be TRBD2 (5 bases). The CDR3 is 17 residues long. The V and J ends lost 0 bases and 2 bases respectively, with 18 bases between them. The germline V gene has CDR1 SGHTS and CDR2 YDEGEE. The CDR3 bases are TGTGCCAGCAGCTTGGGGGCATCGGCTAGCAACCCCTACGAGCAGTACTTC. Amino acid sequence: CASSLGASASNPYEQYF.

The chain joins TRBV19 to TRBJ1-1; no reliable D call. The CDR3 has 12 amino acids. Between the trimmed V and J ends, which lost 3 bases and 13 bases, there was a span of 15 bases. CDR1 and CDR2 from the germline V gene are LNHDA and SQIVND (reference sequence). DNA for the CDR3: TGTGCCAGTAGTATGGGAGACTACAAGGGTTTCTTT. Its translation: CASSMGDYKGFF.

The chain uses TRBV7-3 and TRBJ1-5; perhaps TRBD1 as D (5 bases). Looked up from germline, CDR1 is SGHTA and CDR2 is FQGTGA. The CDR3 contains 13 residues. The V end was cut by 5 bases, the J end by 8 bases, with 13 bases between. CDR3 in amino acids: CASSAGRHEPQHF. CDR3 DNA sequence: TGTGCCAGCAGCGCGGGACGGCACGAGCCCCAGCATTTT. Full variable domain (remainder filled in from reference TRBV7-3 and TRBJ1-5): GAGVSQTPSNKVTEKGKYVELRCDPISGHTALYWYRQSLGQGPEFLIYFQGTGAADDSGLPNDRFFAVRPEGSVSTLKIQRTERGDSAVYLCASSAGRHEPQHFGDGTRLSIL.

The chain is built from TRBV7-6 and TRBJ2-3, with TRBD2 identical over 7 bases. Germline assignment: CDR1 SGHVS and CDR2 FNYEAQ. The CDR3 totals 17 residues. V was clipped by 5 bases and J by 3 bases; unmatched bases: 14. The CDR3, as DNA: TGTGCCAGCAGCCTAGGTTCTCGGGGGAGGGTGACAGATACGCAGTATTTT. Amino acid sequence: CASSLGSRGRVTDTQYF.

The genes are TRBV10-1 and TRBJ1-6, with a weak D call TRBD1 (5 bases). Germline V gene sequence: CDR1 WNHNN, CDR2 SYGVQD (reference sequence). The CDR3 spans 14 residues. Deletions cut 4 bases from V and 4 bases from J, with 8 bases between. CDR3 sequence (DNA): TGCGCCAGCAGTGCCCGACAGTATAATTCACCCCTCCACTTT. Translated: CASSARQYNSPLHF.

This clone was seen only once. V is TRBV30 and J is TRBJ1-1; the D gene is possibly TRBD1 (6 bases). V dropped 0 bases and J dropped 0 bases, with 11 bases sitting between them. Germline CDR1 reads GTSNPN; CDR2 reads SVGIG (reference sequence). The CDR3 covers 15 residues. The CDR3 here is CAWSVPDRLNTEAFF. CDR3 coding DNA: TGTGCCTGGAGTGTACCTGACAGGCTGAACACTGAAGCTTTCTTT.

The chain combines TRBV28 with TRBJ2-1; D gene uncertain. The germline V and J ends were trimmed by 4 bases and 8 bases, with 15 bases remaining between them. This CDR3 region has 14 residues. Germline values: CDR1 MDHEN, CDR2 SYDVKM. The CDR3 DNA follows: TGTGCCAGCAGTTCTCTGAGAAGCCAATATGAGCAGTTCTTC. It yields the protein CASSSLRSQYEQFF.

The chain joins TRBV6-6 to TRBJ2-5, with D uncertain. This CDR3 has 14 amino acids. Trimming removed 4 bases at V and 5 bases at J, with 14 bases between. CDR1 and CDR2 from the germline V gene are MNHNY and SVGAGI (reference sequence). The CDR3: CASSSAKTGETQYF. The CDR3 DNA sequence: TGTGCCAGCAGTTCAGCCAAGACTGGGGAGACCCAGTACTTC.

V gene TRBV19 combines with J gene TRBJ2-5, with a tentative D call TRBD2 (6 bases). The germline gives CDR1 LNHDA, CDR2 SQIVND (reference sequence). Deletions cut 3 bases from V and 0 bases from J, with 11 bases between. CDR3 length: 15 amino acids. The CDR3 region is CASSIGPGDQETQYF. DNA of the CDR3: TGTGCCAGTAGTATTGGGCCGGGAGACCAAGAGACCCAGTACTTC.

Only one count was recorded for this clone. The chain joins TRBV9 to TRBJ1-4, with 7 bases fitting TRBD1. The germline V gene encodes CDR1 SGDLS and CDR2 YYNGEE. The V segment lost 4 bases and the J segment 5 bases; nucleotides outside the gene matches: 8. CDR3 length: 15 residues. The CDR3 DNA follows: TGTGCCAGCAGCCCGAGACAGGGTGCGAATGAAAAACTGTTTTTT. Its protein product is CASSPRQGANEKLFF.